These 7 T cell receptor beta chains share one sample of origin, sequenced in a study of cytomegalovirus exposure and HLA in healthy donors. This PCR relied on a set of 60 Vbeta primers and 13 Jbeta primers. Method: immunoSEQ multiplex PCR; TCRdb's copy keeps in-frame clones and lacks some. The sample yields around 90,000 clones, roughly three quarters seen once. Sequencing input: PBMCs. Receptor source: a man aged 25 to 40 in good health and CMV-seronegative.

The chain links TRBV5-6 to TRBJ1-6; D call uncertain. V lost 0 bases to trimming and J lost 8 bases, with 9 bases between them. There are 14 residues in the CDR3. Germline lookup yields CDR1 SGHDT and CDR2 YYEEEE. CDR3 bases: TGTGCCAGCAGCTTGGGACATCCAGATTCACCCCTCCACTTT. It translates to CASSLGHPDSPLHF.

The chain carries TRBV7-9 and TRBJ2-7; the match to TRBD1 covers 9 bases. Trimming removed 3 bases from V and 2 bases from J; junction bases left unmatched: 2. This CDR3 contains 14 residues. CDR1 is SEHNR and CDR2 is FQNEAQ in the germline V gene (reference sequence). CDR3 DNA: TGTGCCAGCAGCTTGGGGACAGGGCCCTACGAGCAGTACTTC. The encoded protein is CASSLGTGPYEQYF.

This chain's CDR3 is CASTRGPDYNSPLHF. The CDR3 nucleotides read TGTGCCAGCACCCGAGGCCCCGACTATAATTCACCCCTCCACTTT. The gene calls are TRBV9 and TRBJ1-6; D remains ambiguous. The CDR3 extends over 15 amino acids. Trimming removed 6 bases from V and 3 bases from J, with 13 bases in between. Germline values: CDR1 SGDLS, CDR2 YYNGEE.

This clone was counted a few times. CDR3 region: CASSSWTAISGNTIYF. DNA for the CDR3: TGTGCCAGCAGCTCTTGGACAGCCATTTCTGGAAACACCATATATTTT. J is TRBJ1-3 and V is TRBV13, with D maybe TRBD1 (6 bases). CDR1 and CDR2 (germline): PRHDT, FYEKMQ (reference sequence). CDR3 length: 16 amino acids. Trimming removed 4 bases from V and 1 base from J, with 14 bases in between.

This rearrangement joins TRBV6-6 to TRBJ1-6; 9 nucleotides align to TRBD1. There are 15 residues in the CDR3. CDR1 MNHNY and CDR2 SVGAGI come from the germline V gene (reference sequence). V dropped 2 bases and J dropped 7; count of bases not matched to a gene: 3. The CDR3 sequence is CASSYGQGINSPLHF. In DNA form, the CDR3 reads TGTGCCAGCAGTTACGGACAGGGGATCAATTCACCCCTCCACTTT.

The V gene is TRBV19, the J gene TRBJ1-6; TRBD1 might be the D (5 bases). The length of the CDR3 is 15 residues. The V and J ends lost 1 base and 6 bases respectively, with 10 bases between them. Germline loops: CDR1 LNHDA, CDR2 SQIVND (reference sequence). CDR3 DNA sequence: TGTGCCAGTAGTATAGCCGGGGGTTCTAATTCACCCCTCCACTTT. This encodes CASSIAGGSNSPLHF.

This chain connects TRBV5-8 to TRBJ2-3, with a tentative D call TRBD1 (6 bases). The V end was cut by 6 bases, the J end by 0 bases, with 14 bases between. CDR1 is SGHTS, CDR2 YDEGEE, per germline. There are 15 residues in the CDR3. This CDR3 is CASTQGTSSTDTQYF. As DNA, the CDR3 is TGTGCCAGCACCCAGGGGACATCTAGCACAGATACGCAGTATTTT.